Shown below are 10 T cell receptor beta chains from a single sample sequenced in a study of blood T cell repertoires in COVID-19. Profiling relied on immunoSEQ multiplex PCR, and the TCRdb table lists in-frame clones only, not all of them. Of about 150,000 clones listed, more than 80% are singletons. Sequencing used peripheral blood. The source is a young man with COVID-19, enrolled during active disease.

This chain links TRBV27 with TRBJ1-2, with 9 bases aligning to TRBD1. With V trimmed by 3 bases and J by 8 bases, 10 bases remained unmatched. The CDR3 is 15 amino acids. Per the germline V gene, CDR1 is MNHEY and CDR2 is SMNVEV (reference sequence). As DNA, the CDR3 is TGTGCCAGCAGTTTCAACCGACAGGGGGATTGGGGCTACACCTTC. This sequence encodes CASSFNRQGDWGYTF.

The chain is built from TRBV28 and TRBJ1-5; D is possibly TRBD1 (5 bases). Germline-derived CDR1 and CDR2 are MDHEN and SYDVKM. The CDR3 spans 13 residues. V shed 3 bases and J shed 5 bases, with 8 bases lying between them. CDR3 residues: CASSFDSDQPQHF. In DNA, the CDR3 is TGTGCCAGCAGTTTCGACAGTGATCAGCCCCAGCATTTT.

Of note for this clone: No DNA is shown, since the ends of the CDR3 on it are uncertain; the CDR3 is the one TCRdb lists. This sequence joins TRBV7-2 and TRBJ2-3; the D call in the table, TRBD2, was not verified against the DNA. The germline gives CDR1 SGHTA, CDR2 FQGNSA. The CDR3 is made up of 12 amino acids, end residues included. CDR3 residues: CASSSSGPPQYF.

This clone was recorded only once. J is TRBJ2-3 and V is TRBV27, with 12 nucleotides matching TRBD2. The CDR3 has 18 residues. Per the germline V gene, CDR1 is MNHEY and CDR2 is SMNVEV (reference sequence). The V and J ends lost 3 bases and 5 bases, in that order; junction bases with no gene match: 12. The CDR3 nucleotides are TGTGCCAGCAGTTTGTTTGGGCTAGCGGGAGGGCCGGGAGATACGCAGTATTTT. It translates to CASSLFGLAGGPGDTQYF.

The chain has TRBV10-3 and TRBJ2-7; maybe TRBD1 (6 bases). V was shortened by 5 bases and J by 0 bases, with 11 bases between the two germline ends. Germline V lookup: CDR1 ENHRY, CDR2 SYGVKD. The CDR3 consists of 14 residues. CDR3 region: CAISYRDNSYEQYF. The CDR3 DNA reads TGTGCCATCAGTTACCGGGACAACTCCTACGAGCAGTACTTC.

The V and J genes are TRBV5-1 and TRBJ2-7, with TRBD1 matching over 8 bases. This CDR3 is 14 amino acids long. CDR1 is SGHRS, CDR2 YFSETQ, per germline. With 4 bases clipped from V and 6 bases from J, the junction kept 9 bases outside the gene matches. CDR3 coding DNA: TGCGCCAGCAGCCCGACGAGACAGGGGATCGAGCAGTACTTC. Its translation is CASSPTRQGIEQYF.

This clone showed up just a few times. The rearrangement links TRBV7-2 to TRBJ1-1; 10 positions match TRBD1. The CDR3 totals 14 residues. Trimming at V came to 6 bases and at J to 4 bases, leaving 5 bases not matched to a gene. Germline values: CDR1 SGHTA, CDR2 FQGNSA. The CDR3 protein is CASRRQGAVTEAFF. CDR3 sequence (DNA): TGTGCCAGCAGGAGACAGGGGGCGGTCACTGAAGCTTTCTTT. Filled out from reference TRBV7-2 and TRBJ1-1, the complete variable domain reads GAGVSQSPSNKVTEKGKDVELRCDPISGHTALYWYRQSLGQGLEFLIYFQGNSAPDKSGLPSDRFSAERTGGSVSTLTIQRTQQEDSAVYLCASRRQGAVTEAFFGQGTRLTVV.

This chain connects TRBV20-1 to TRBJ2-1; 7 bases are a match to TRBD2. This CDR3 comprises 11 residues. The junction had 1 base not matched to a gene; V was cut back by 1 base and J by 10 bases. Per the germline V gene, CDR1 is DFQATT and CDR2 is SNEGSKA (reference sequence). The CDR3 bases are TGCAGTGCTAGAGGGGGGGGAGAGCAGTTCTTC. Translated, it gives CSARGGGEQFF.

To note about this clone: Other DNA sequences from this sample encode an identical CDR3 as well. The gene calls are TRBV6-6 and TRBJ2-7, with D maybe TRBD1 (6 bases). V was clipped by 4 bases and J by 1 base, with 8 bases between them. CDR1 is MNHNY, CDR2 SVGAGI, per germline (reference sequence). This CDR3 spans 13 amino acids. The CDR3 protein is CASSWDTSYEQYF. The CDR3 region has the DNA TGTGCCAGCAGTTGGGACACGTCCTACGAGCAGTACTTC.

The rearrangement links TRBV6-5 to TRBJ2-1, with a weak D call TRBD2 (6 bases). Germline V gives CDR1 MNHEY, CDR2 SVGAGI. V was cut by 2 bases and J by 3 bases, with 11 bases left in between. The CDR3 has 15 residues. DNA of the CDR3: TGTGCCAGCAGTTACAGTAGCGGTAGCTACAATGAGCAGTTCTTC. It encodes CASSYSSGSYNEQFF.